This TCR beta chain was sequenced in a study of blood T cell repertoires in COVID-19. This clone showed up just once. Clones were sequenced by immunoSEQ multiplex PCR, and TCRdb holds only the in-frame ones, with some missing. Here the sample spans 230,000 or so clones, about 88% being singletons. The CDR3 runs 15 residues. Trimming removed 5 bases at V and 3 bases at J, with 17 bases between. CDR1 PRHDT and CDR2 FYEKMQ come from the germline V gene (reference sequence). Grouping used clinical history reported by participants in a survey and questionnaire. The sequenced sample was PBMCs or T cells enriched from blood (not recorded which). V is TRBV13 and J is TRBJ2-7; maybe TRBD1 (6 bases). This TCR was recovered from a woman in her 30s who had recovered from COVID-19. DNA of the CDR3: TGTGCCAGCAGCGGTCAGGGGTCTACCAACTACGAGCAGTACTTC. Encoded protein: CASSGQGSTNYEQYF.